This T cell receptor (beta chain) was captured by sequencing in a study of CD8+ T cells in alopecia areata. Overall study results and limits: Scalp clonality, together with expanded CD8+ clones among the top 100, fell significantly with tofacitinib.

Treatment in this sample: oral pan-JAK inhibitor, 5-10 mg twice daily. Turning to this clone: Its antigen is unknown.

Sequencing relied on a cDNA template that was reverse transcribed from extracted RNA. The table came from immunoSEQ multiplex PCR; TCRdb's copy has only in-frame clones and leaves some out. The sample includes about 210,000 clones, 64% of them seen just once. Germline lookup yields CDR1 SGHRS and CDR2 YFSETQ. With 3 bases clipped from V and 1 base from J, the junction kept 1 base outside the gene matches. There are 14 residues in the CDR3. The receptor's source is a human donor with alopecia areata. The source was CD4+ T cells sorted from blood, collected at week 4, from a patient treated with tofacitinib. V usage is TRBV5-1 and J usage is TRBJ2-3; 8 bases line up with TRBD2. CDR3 in amino acids: CASSSAGGTDTQYF. The CDR3, as DNA: TGCGCCAGCAGCTCAGCGGGGGGCACAGATACGCAGTATTTT.